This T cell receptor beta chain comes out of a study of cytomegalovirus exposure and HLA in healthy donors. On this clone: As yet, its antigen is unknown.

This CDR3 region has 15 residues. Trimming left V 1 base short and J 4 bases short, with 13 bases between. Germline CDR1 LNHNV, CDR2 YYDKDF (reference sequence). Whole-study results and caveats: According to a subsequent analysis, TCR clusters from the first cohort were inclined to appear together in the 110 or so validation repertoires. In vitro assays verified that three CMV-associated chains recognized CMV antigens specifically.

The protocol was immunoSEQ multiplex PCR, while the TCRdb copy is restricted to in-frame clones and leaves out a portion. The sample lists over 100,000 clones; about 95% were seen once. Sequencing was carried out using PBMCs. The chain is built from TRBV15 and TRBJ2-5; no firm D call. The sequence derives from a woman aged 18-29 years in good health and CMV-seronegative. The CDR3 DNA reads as TGTGCCACCAGCAGAGTTGGCCACCCCTCAGAGACCCAGTACTTC. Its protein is CATSRVGHPSETQYF.